This paragraph covers one T cell receptor (beta chain) sequence. Its antigen is not identified. The patients with Susac syndrome were individuals who fulfilled the recently defined diagnostic criteria for disease that was either definite or probable. This sample is part of a study of CD8 T cells in Susac syndrome. Study information: Each patient with Susac syndrome, at the time of blood draw, was therapy-naive, on corticosteroids, or on intravenous immunoglobulin alone. The study's findings and limits: The CD4+ T cell repertoires that were profiled in Susac syndrome showed no clonal expansion.

A quantity of roughly 0.5 to 1 ug RNA underwent reverse transcription using random hexamers. TCRdb used MiXCR to reprocess the immunoSEQ multiplex PCR reads, holding one entry per CDR3 protein. The table lists over 120,000 distinct CDR3 sequences, more than 85% of them singletons. Germline CDR1 is SGDLS and CDR2 is YYNGEE. The germline V and J ends were trimmed by 4 bases and 0 bases, with 13 bases remaining between them. The CDR3 covers 15 residues. The clonotype comes from a human donor with Susac syndrome. V usage is TRBV9 and J usage is TRBJ2-5; either TRBD1 or TRBD2 may supply D (5 bases each). Specimen: CD4+ T cells from PBMCs. The CDR3 here is CASSPTLGHQETQYF. The CDR3, as DNA: TGTGCCAGCAGCCCGACGCTGGGACACCAAGAGACCCAGTACTTC.